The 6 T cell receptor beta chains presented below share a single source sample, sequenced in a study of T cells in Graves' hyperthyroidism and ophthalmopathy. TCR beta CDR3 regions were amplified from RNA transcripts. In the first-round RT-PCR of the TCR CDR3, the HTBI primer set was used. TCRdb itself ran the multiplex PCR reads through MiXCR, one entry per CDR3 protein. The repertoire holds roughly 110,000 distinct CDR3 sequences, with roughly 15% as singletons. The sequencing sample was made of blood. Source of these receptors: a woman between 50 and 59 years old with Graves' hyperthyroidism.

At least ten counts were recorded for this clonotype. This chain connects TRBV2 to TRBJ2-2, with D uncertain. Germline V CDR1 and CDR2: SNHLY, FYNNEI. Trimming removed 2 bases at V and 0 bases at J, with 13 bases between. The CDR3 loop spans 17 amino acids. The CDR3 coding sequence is TGTGCCAGCAGTGAACACGCCGGACCGTCGAACACCGGGGAGCTGTTTTTT. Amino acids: CASSEHAGPSNTGELFF.

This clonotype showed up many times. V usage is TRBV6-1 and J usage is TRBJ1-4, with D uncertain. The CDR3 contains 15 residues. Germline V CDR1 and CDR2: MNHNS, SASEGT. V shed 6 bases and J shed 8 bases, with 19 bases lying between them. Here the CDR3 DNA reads TGTGCCAGCAGCCTAAAGTTTGGCTCGTGGGAAAAACTGTTTTTT. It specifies CASSLKFGSWEKLFF.

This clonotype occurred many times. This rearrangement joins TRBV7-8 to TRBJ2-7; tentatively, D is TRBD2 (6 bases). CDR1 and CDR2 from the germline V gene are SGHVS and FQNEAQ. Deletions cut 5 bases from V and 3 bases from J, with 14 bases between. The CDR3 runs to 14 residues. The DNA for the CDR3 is TGTGCCAGCAGCCCTACCGGGGGAAGCTACGAGCAGTACTTC. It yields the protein CASSPTGGSYEQYF. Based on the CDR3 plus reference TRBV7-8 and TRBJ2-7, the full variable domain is GAGVSQSPRYKVAKRGQDVALRCDPISGHVSLFWYQQALGQGPEFLTYFQNEAQLDKSGLPSDRFFAERPEGSVSTLKIQRTQQEDSAVYLCASSPTGGSYEQYFGPGTRLTVT.

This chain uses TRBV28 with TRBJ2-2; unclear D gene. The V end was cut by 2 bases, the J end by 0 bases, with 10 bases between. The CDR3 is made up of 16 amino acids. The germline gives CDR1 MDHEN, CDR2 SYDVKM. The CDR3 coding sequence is TGTGCCAGCAGTTTACTCGGCCAAACGAACACCGGGGAGCTGTTTTTT. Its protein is CASSLLGQTNTGELFF.

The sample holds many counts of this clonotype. The CDR3 DNA reads TGTGCCAGCAGTTTTCTTCTTCCCCGGAGGGCGAGCAATCAGCCCCAGCATTTT. Protein sequence: CASSFLLPRRASNQPQHF. The V gene is TRBV28, the J gene TRBJ1-5; D ambiguous. Germline CDR1 and CDR2: MDHEN and SYDVKM. The germline V and J ends were trimmed by 3 bases and 1 base, with 19 bases remaining between them. The CDR3 is 18 residues long. The full variable domain, rest sourced from reference TRBV28 and TRBJ1-5, is DVKVTQSSRYLVKRTGEKVFLECVQDMDHENMFWYRQDPGLGLRLIYFSYDVKMKEKGDIPEGYSVSREKKERFSLILESASTNQTSMYLCASSFLLPRRASNQPQHFGDGTRLSIL.

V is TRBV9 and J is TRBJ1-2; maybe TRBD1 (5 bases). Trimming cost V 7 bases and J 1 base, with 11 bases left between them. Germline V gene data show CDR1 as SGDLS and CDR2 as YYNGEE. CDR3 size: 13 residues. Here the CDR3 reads CASRDRNNYGYTF. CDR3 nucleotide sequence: TGTGCCAGCCGAGACAGAAATAACTATGGCTACACCTTC.